A selection of T cell receptor beta chains follows, all from one sample in a study of shared clonotypes between healthy human individuals. Libraries were prepared by immunoSEQ multiplex PCR; TCRdb keeps only in-frame clonotypes and omits some of them. The sample lists hundreds of thousands of clones; 70% to 80% were seen once. What was sequenced was PBMCs. The receptors here all came from a woman aged 40-49 years in good health. Some clones in this sample may be carry-over from other donors' samples. CDR3s include the opening cysteine and the closing phenylalanine or tryptophan. The D gene is left open where the match is weak. The listing skips clone size in some rows; elsewhere it reads once, few, many or a size class.

J,V,size,D,length,DNA,CDR3
TRBJ1-2,TRBV28,NA,NA,14,TGTGCCAGCAGTTTTTCCGCCGGAAACTATGGCTACACCTTC,CASSFSAGNYGYTF
TRBJ1-2,TRBV25-1,NA,NA,12,TGTGCCAGCAGTGAACAGGGATATGGCTACACCTTC,CASSEQGYGYTF
TRBJ2-7,TRBV18,NA,TRBD2,14,TGTGCCAGCTCCGGGACTAGCGGGACTTACGAGCAGTACTTC,CASSGTSGTYEQYF
TRBJ2-1,TRBV11-2,many,NA,15,TGTGCCAGCAGCTTATGGCAGGGCTCCTACAATGAGCAGTTCTTC,CASSLWQGSYNEQFF
TRBJ2-3,TRBV27,NA,TRBD2,21,TGTGCCAGCAGTTTCCTCCCTCCTGGGACTAGCGGGAGTGTGCTCTCAGATACGCAGTATTTT,CASSFLPPGTSGSVLSDTQYF
TRBJ1-1,TRBV5-1,once,NA,14,TGCGCCAGCAGCTTGGTTGTGGCAGAGACTGAAGCTTTCTTT,CASSLVVAETEAFF
TRBJ2-7,TRBV19,few,TRBD1,14,TGTGCCAGTAGTATCGGACAGGGCTGGTACGAGCAGTACTTC,CASSIGQGWYEQYF
TRBJ1-2,TRBV28,NA,NA,14,TGTGCCAGCAGTTTCAGGGGCTCAAGGTATGGCTACACCTTC,CASSFRGSRYGYTF
TRBJ2-3,TRBV5-1,NA,NA,15,TGCGCCAGCAGCTTGACGGGGGCATCCACAGATACGCAGTATTTT,CASSLTGASTDTQYF
TRBJ1-1,TRBV7-2,NA,TRBD1,14,TGTGCCAGCAGCCCTCGACAGGGCGGAACTGAAGCTTTCTTT,CASSPRQGGTEAFF
TRBJ2-3,TRBV30,NA,TRBD2,13,TGTGCCTGGAGTAACGGACTAGCGGATACGCAGTATTTT,CAWSNGLADTQYF
TRBJ2-3,TRBV7-2,NA,TRBD2,16,TGTGCCAGCAGCCCCCAACTAGCGGGGGTGACAGATACGCAGTATTTT,CASSPQLAGVTDTQYF
TRBJ2-3,TRBV5-1,NA,TRBD1,16,TGCGCCAGCAGCTTGGGGTTCGGGACAGGGGCAGATACGCAGTATTTT,CASSLGFGTGADTQYF
TRBJ1-1,TRBV28,NA,NA,15,TGTGCCAGCAGTCGTGAGTGGACTACAGGCGCTGAAGCTTTCTTT,CASSREWTTGAEAFF
TRBJ2-5,TRBV10-3,NA,TRBD2,15,TGTGCCATCAGCCCCCGACTAGCGGATAAAGAGACCCAGTACTTC,CAISPRLADKETQYF
TRBJ2-7,TRBV5-1,NA,NA,16,TGCGCCAGCAGCCAGGACGCGGGGAACCCAGTAGCCGAGCAGTACTTC,CASSQDAGNPVAEQYF
TRBJ1-2,TRBV25-1,many,NA,13,TGTGCCAGCAGTGAATATGGGGGCGGAGGCTACACCTTC,CASSEYGGGGYTF
TRBJ2-7,TRBV10-3,NA,NA,14,TGTGCCATCAGTGATGGGGGGGCGGGCTACGAGCAGTACTTC,CAISDGGAGYEQYF
TRBJ2-7,TRBV15,NA,NA,14,TGTGCCACCAGTCTGACAGGATACTCCTACGAGCAGTACTTC,CATSLTGYSYEQYF
TRBJ2-3,TRBV6-5,once,NA,15,TGTGCCAGCGGAACAAGCCATTCCCCTTCAGGTACGCAGTATTTT,CASGTSHSPSGTQYF
TRBJ1-5,TRBV10-3,NA,NA,13,TGTGCCATCAGTACGAGCCTCAATCAGCCCCAGCATTTT,CAISTSLNQPQHF
TRBJ2-3,TRBV7-9,NA,TRBD2,15,TGTGCCAGCAGCCCCGGGACTAGCGGAACAGATACGCAGTATTTT,CASSPGTSGTDTQYF
TRBJ2-7,TRBV14,NA,TRBD2,20,TGTGCCAGCAGCCAAGATCCCCGGACAGCTACTAGCGGTCTATCCTACGAGCAGTACTTC,CASSQDPRTATSGLSYEQYF
TRBJ1-1,TRBV27,NA,NA,16,TGTGCCAGCAGTTTAGGGTTCGGGGGGTTCAGCACTGAAGCTTTCTTT,CASSLGFGGFSTEAFF
TRBJ1-3,TRBV7-9,NA,TRBD1,18,TGTGCCAGCAGCTCAGAGAGAGCGGGACAGGGGACTGGAAACACCATATATTTT,CASSSERAGQGTGNTIYF
TRBJ2-2,TRBV2,NA,NA,12,TGTGCCAGCAGCCAGGGTGACGGGGAGCTGTTTTTT,CASSQGDGELFF
TRBJ1-1,TRBV25-1,NA,NA,15,TGTGCCAGCAGTGAAGGGTACAGGGACTACTCTGAAGCTTTCTTT,CASSEGYRDYSEAFF
TRBJ1-4,TRBV18,NA,TRBD1,15,TGTGCCAGCTCTCCAGGGGGCGCGGTTAAGGAAAAACTGTTTTTT,CASSPGGAVKEKLFF
TRBJ2-1,TRBV11-1,NA,NA,14,TGTGCCAGCAGCTTGGGAGCTGTGGACAATGAGCAGTTCTTC,CASSLGAVDNEQFF
TRBJ2-7,TRBV5-1,NA,NA,14,TGCGCCAGCAGCTTGGCGGCGGTCTATGATGAGCAGTACTTC,CASSLAAVYDEQYF
TRBJ2-1,TRBV30,NA,NA,11,TGTGCCTGGAGCCTCACGGGTGAGCAGTTCTTC,CAWSLTGEQFF
TRBJ2-7,TRBV7-2,NA,NA,15,TGTGCCAGCAGCCCCATGGGCCAGGCTACCTACGAGCAGTACTTC,CASSPMGQATYEQYF
TRBJ2-7,TRBV19,few,NA,16,TGTGCCAGTAGTATAGAGAGTCCACCGGGGCCCTGGGAGCAGTACTTC,CASSIESPPGPWEQYF
TRBJ2-2,TRBV6-1,NA,TRBD2,16,TGTGCCAGCAGTGCACAACCGGGACTAGCGTCCGGGGAGCTGTTTTTT,CASSAQPGLASGELFF
TRBJ2-3,TRBV29-1,NA,NA,14,TGCAGCGTGGGGGGACAGCTTAGCACAGATACGCAGTATTTT,CSVGGQLSTDTQYF
TRBJ2-6,TRBV19,NA,TRBD1,14,TGTGCCAGTTACAGGGGATCTGGGGCCAACGTCCTGACTTTC,CASYRGSGANVLTF
TRBJ2-7,TRBV11-2,NA,NA,14,TGTGCCAGCAGCCCCCGGGAGAGTCGGATCGAGCAGTACTTC,CASSPRESRIEQYF
TRBJ2-2,TRBV6-1,NA,NA,14,TGTGCCAGCAGTGTTACAGGGTTGGGCGGGGAGCTGTTTTTT,CASSVTGLGGELFF
TRBJ2-7,TRBV18,NA,NA,13,TGTGCCAGCTCACAGGGGAGCTCCTACGAGCAGTACTTC,CASSQGSSYEQYF
TRBJ2-2,TRBV7-8,NA,NA,19,TGTGCCAGCAGCTTAGCCCCGGACAGAGCCTACCTAAGGGCCGGGGAGCTGTTTTTT,CASSLAPDRAYLRAGELFF
TRBJ2-5,TRBV19,few,NA,14,TGTGCCAGTAGTGTCGTCGGAAGAAGAGAGACCCAGTACTTC,CASSVVGRRETQYF
TRBJ2-1,TRBV13,many,TRBD2,17,TGTGCCAGCAGCTTTGGGACTAGCTTATACTCCTACAATGAGCAGTTCTTC,CASSFGTSLYSYNEQFF
TRBJ2-6,TRBV6-1,NA,TRBD2,17,TGTGCCAGCAGTGAGGGAGGGGTTGGCTCTGGGGCCAACGTCCTGACTTTC,CASSEGGVGSGANVLTF
TRBJ1-5,TRBV7-6,many,NA,14,TGTGCCAGCAGCTTAGAAACAGGGCATCAGCCCCAGCATTTT,CASSLETGHQPQHF
TRBJ2-1,TRBV6-4,NA,TRBD2,15,TGTGCCAGCAGTGACGGGACTAGCGGGTACAATGAGCAGTTCTTC,CASSDGTSGYNEQFF